This T cell receptor beta chain was captured by sequencing in a study of blood T cells in healthy people across ages. Through a sample-barcoded 5' primer and a J-beta primer mix, a second PCR was run for about 7 to 12 cycles. TCRdb re-called the 5' RACE reads with MiXCR, one entry per CDR3 protein. The sample has some 1.5 million distinct CDR3 sequences, 28% seen once. This clonotype was observed a handful of times. CDR3 size: 21 residues. Trimming removed 2 bases at V and 1 base at J, with 24 bases between. Sequences were obtained from blood. The TCR was taken from a woman between 25 and 40 years old in good health. The chain couples TRBV12-3 or TRBV12-4 to TRBJ2-6, with D unclear. The chain's CDR3 is CASSLWYGGNPQNSGANVLTF. The CDR3, as DNA: TGTGCCAGCAGTTTATGGTACGGTGGCAACCCACAAAATTCTGGGGCCAACGTCCTGACTTTC.